This TCR beta chain was recovered during a study of blood T cell repertoires in COVID-19. Study background: Some COVID-19 samples were acute and others convalescent; all came from the United States, Italy and Spain. Sources were T cells, B-cell-depleted T cells, or PBMCs; the material itself was cDNA or gDNA.

CDR3 length: 15 amino acids. The germline V and J ends were trimmed by 2 bases and 6 bases, with 16 bases remaining between them. CDR1 and CDR2 from the germline V gene are MNHEY and SVGAGI. In the original workflow: Scientists estimated how many nucleated cells there were by amplifying reference gene primers. Some clones are missing from TCRdb's copy, which holds only in-frame ones; the method was immunoSEQ multiplex PCR. Clone size and the V and J calls come from that table; the DNA yielded D and trimming. The table includes over 250,000 clones, 70% to 90% detected once. Sequencing was carried out using peripheral blood. This receptor was identified in a woman between 65 and 79 years old with acute or convalescent COVID-19. The gene calls are TRBV6-5 and TRBJ1-2; TRBD1 might be the D (6 bases). The CDR3 bases are TGTGCCAGCAGTTACGGGTTACGGACAGACAATGGCTACACCTTC. Translating it yields CASSYGLRTDNGYTF.